The present T cell receptor (beta chain) was sequenced within a study of blood T cell repertoires in COVID-19. Study details: COVID-19 samples from acute and convalescent phases originated in the United States, Italy and Spain.

As processed by the authors: Counts of nucleated cells, estimated from reference gene primer amplification, were obtained. The data were produced by immunoSEQ multiplex PCR, yet TCRdb's version contains in-frame clones alone and is incomplete. That table supplies the V and J calls and clone size; D and trimming were determined from the DNA. The sample lists 55,000 to 80,000 clones, roughly 81% seen once, with around 9.2% in the top ten. This clone has more than one count but fewer than ten. Germline V gives CDR1 MDHEN, CDR2 SYDVKM. This CDR3 has 15 amino acids. Trimming left V 6 bases short and J 0 bases short, with 15 bases between.

This chain connects TRBV28 to TRBJ2-7, with D possibly being TRBD2 (5 bases). The receptor's source is a human donor in a cohort sampled during active COVID-19. The sample consisted of peripheral blood. CDR3 in amino acids: CASRTRLEASYEQYF. The CDR3 nucleotides read TGTGCCAGCAGGACTCGTCTGGAGGCCTCCTACGAGCAGTACTTC.